This T cell receptor (beta chain) is drawn from a study of T-cell reconstitution after alpha-beta-depleted transplantation in children. TCRbeta library preparation incorporated unique molecular identifiers. TCRdb reprocessed the PCR reads with MiXCR, giving one entry per CDR3 protein. The top ten hold roughly 35% of the sample, which has some 200,000 distinct CDR3 sequences, around 9.2% seen once. There are a few counts of this clonotype. The CDR3 consists of 13 residues. CDR1 is DFQATT, CDR2 SNEGSKA, per germline (reference sequence). V lost 6 bases and J 0 bases, leaving 12 bases between the germline ends.

The rearrangement links TRBV20-1 to TRBJ2-7; the D gene is possibly TRBD2 (6 bases). This receptor was obtained from a male patient between 2 and 10 years old who had a stem cell transplant for acute myeloid leukemia, so the T cells may come from the graft donor. Material: PBMCs, mostly from graft donor cells, obtained 360 days after TCRalphabeta/CD19-depleted stem cell transplant. The CDR3 loop reads CSATGTSSYEQYF. The CDR3 bases are TGCAGTGCCACCGGGACTTCCTCCTACGAGCAGTACTTC.